One sample yielded the 20 T cell receptor beta chains listed below, sequenced in a study of identical twins. MiXCR was run by TCRdb on the 5' RACE reads, yielding one entry per CDR3 protein. The sample lists approximately 690,000 distinct CDR3 sequences, 5.5% to 6.5% occurring once. What was sequenced was naive T cells sorted from blood. Every receptor here comes from a young man in good health.

This clonotype was detected only a few times. The gene calls are TRBV20-1 and TRBJ2-7, with D tentatively TRBD1 or TRBD2 (6 bases each). The CDR3 sequence is 16 residues long. Germline CDR1 and CDR2: DFQATT and SNEGSKA (reference sequence). V was shortened by 1 base and J by 4 bases, with 20 bases between the two germline ends. The CDR3 DNA sequence: TGCAGTGCTAGAGGGGGGGCACAGGGTTCAACATACGAGCAGTACTTC. This gives the protein CSARGGAQGSTYEQYF.

Ten or more counts support this clonotype. This chain uses TRBV29-1 with TRBJ2-3; 11 bases map to TRBD2. Looked up from germline, CDR1 is SQVTM and CDR2 is ANQGSEA. The CDR3 is made up of 12 amino acids. Trimming took 6 bases from V and 14 from J; bases not matched to a gene: 10. CDR3 region: CSVILLAGVPYF. The DNA for the CDR3 is TGCAGCGTCATATTACTAGCGGGAGTTCCGTATTTT.

The J gene is TRBJ2-6, the V gene TRBV9; 10 bases align to TRBD1. In germline, CDR1 is SGDLS, CDR2 YYNGEE. The CDR3 is 17 residues long. V lost 4 bases and J lost 4; bases outside the gene matches: 8. The DNA of the CDR3 is TGTGCCAGCAGCTCTGGGACAGGGGCTGGCGGGGCCAACGTCCTGACTTTC. Translating gives CASSSGTGAGGANVLTF.

With regard to this clonotype: A much larger clone lies one base from this, so it may be a read error. The gene calls are TRBV20-1 and TRBJ2-7; D ambiguous. Trimming removed 2 bases from V and 3 bases from J, with 8 bases in between. Germline V gives CDR1 DFQATT, CDR2 SNEGSKA (reference sequence). The CDR3 consists of 12 residues. The CDR3 coding sequence is TGCAGTGCTAGATCCCGCTACTACGAGCAGTACTTC. This gives the protein CSARSRYYEQYF.

In its sample, this clonotype was seen many times. The rearrangement links TRBV7-9 to TRBJ2-5; 13 positions match TRBD2. This CDR3 is built from 16 residues. Germline lookup yields CDR1 SEHNR and CDR2 FQNEAQ (reference sequence). After removal of 5 bases from V and 2 bases from J, the junction contained 5 bases not matched to a gene. For the CDR3, the DNA is TGTGCCAGCAGCCCCACTAGCGGGAGGGCACAAGAGACCCAGTACTTC. Amino acid sequence: CASSPTSGRAQETQYF.

The chain couples TRBV6-2 or TRBV6-3 to TRBJ2-1; 9 nucleotides match TRBD2. Trimming removed 2 bases from V and 7 bases from J; junction bases left unmatched: 6. The CDR3 has 15 amino acids. Germline V gene lookup returns CDR1 MNHEY and CDR2 SVGEGT. In DNA form, the CDR3 reads TGTGCCAGCAGTTACGGGGCGGGAGGGCCGAATGAGCAGTTCTTC. Translated: CASSYGAGGPNEQFF.

The chain recombines TRBV12-3 or TRBV12-4 with TRBJ2-7; TRBD1 matches 9 bases. The V and J ends lost 10 bases and 0 bases, in that order; junction bases with no gene match: 7. This CDR3 contains 14 residues. The CDR3 spells CATSTGGSSYEQYF. The CDR3 nucleotides are TGTGCCACCTCGACAGGGGGGAGCTCCTACGAGCAGTACTTC.

This clonotype has just a few counts. The chain is built from TRBV7-2 and TRBJ2-3, with TRBD2 as a possible D gene (6 bases). The CDR3 spans 13 residues. The V and J ends lost 5 bases and 6 bases respectively, with 12 bases between them. The germline V gene has CDR1 SGHTA and CDR2 FQGNSA. The CDR3 loop is CASSRGRGDTQYF. In nucleotides, the CDR3 is TGTGCCAGCAGCCGGGGCCGGGGGGATACGCAGTATTTT. Together with reference TRBV7-2 and TRBJ2-3, the CDR3 gives the full variable domain: GAGVSQSPSNKVTEKGKDVELRCDPISGHTALYWYRQSLGQGLEFLIYFQGNSAPDKSGLPSDRFSAERTGGSVSTLTIQRTQQEDSAVYLCASSRGRGDTQYFGPGTRLTVL.

The table lists this clonotype with a few counts. CDR3 nucleotide sequence: TGTGCCAGCAGTGAACGGGGCAGGGCCGGGGGCTACACCTTC. Translated, it gives CASSERGRAGGYTF. V and J are TRBV2 and TRBJ1-2; D might be TRBD1 (5 bases). Germline assignment: CDR1 SNHLY and CDR2 FYNNEI. V was pared by 2 bases and J by 8 bases, with 15 bases between. CDR3 length: 14 amino acids.

This clonotype came up a few times. V gene TRBV28 combines with J gene TRBJ2-5, with 14 bases fitting TRBD2. Unmatched junction bases numbered 10, after V lost 5 bases and J lost 2 bases. The germline V gene encodes CDR1 MDHEN and CDR2 SYDVKM. The CDR3 loop spans 18 amino acids. The CDR3 is CASSRLAGGPHHQETQYF. The CDR3 DNA is TGTGCCAGCAGTAGACTAGCGGGAGGGCCCCACCATCAAGAGACCCAGTACTTC.

This clonotype was seen ten or more times. The chain uses TRBV7-9 and TRBJ2-5; D ambiguous. CDR1 is SEHNR, CDR2 FQNEAQ, per germline (reference sequence). The CDR3 is 14 residues long. V lost 0 bases and J lost 5, with 10 bases in between. DNA of the CDR3: TGTGCCAGCAGCTTAGCTCCTTCCCAGGAGACCCAGTACTTC. Translating it yields CASSLAPSQETQYF. Full variable domain (remainder filled in from reference TRBV7-9 and TRBJ2-5): DTGVSQNPRHKITKRGQNVTFRCDPISEHNRLYWYRQTLGQGPEFLTYFQNEAQLEKSRLLSDRFSAERPKGSFSTLEIQRTEQGDSAMYLCASSLAPSQETQYFGPGTRLLVL.

This clonotype showed up just a few times. The gene calls are TRBV19 and TRBJ2-1; tentatively, D is TRBD1 or TRBD2 (5 bases each). The germline V gene encodes CDR1 LNHDA and CDR2 SQIVND (reference sequence). The length of the CDR3 is 14 residues. Deletions cut 8 bases from V and 8 bases from J, with 19 bases between. The CDR3 region is CASESLGDRDEQFF. As DNA, the CDR3 is TGTGCCAGTGAAAGTCTGGGGGATAGAGATGAGCAGTTCTTC.

V usage is TRBV6-2 or TRBV6-3 and J usage is TRBJ2-7; the D gene is possibly TRBD2 (6 bases). Per the germline V gene, CDR1 is MNHEY and CDR2 is SVGEGT. V was trimmed by 6 bases and J by 4 bases, leaving 22 bases between them. The CDR3 is made up of 16 amino acids. The CDR3 nucleotides read TGTGCCAGCAGCACGACAGCGGGCTATGGGGCATACGAGCAGTACTTC. Its protein is CASSTTAGYGAYEQYF.

This clonotype was recorded many times. This chain uses TRBV12-3 or TRBV12-4 with TRBJ1-3; D not certain. The CDR3 is made up of 14 amino acids. Trimming pared 2 bases from V and 1 base from J, leaving 6 bases between. In DNA form, the CDR3 reads TGTGCCAGCAGTTTACCGGGGTCTGGAAACACCATATATTTT. Its protein is CASSLPGSGNTIYF.

This clonotype came up many times. The chain recombines TRBV6-5 with TRBJ1-2; 8 nucleotides agree with TRBD1. The J segment lost 7 bases and the V segment lost 4 bases, leaving 8 bases of the junction unmatched. The CDR3 contains 14 residues. Germline CDR1 and CDR2: MNHEY and SVGAGI. The CDR3 region has the DNA TGTGCCAGCAGTTCGGGCAGGGGGCTTTTTGGCTACACCTTC. Amino acids: CASSSGRGLFGYTF.

This clonotype was recorded many times. The chain links TRBV29-1 to TRBJ2-1, with D maybe TRBD1 (6 bases). Germline CDR1 and CDR2: SQVTM and ANQGSEA. Trimming removed 2 bases at V and 5 bases at J, with 16 bases between. The CDR3 is 15 amino acids. Here the CDR3 reads CSVEWADSLNNEQFF. CDR3 DNA: TGCAGCGTTGAATGGGCGGACAGCTTAAACAATGAGCAGTTCTTC.

This clonotype was detected a few times. The V and J genes are TRBV12-3 or TRBV12-4 and TRBJ2-5, with D perhaps TRBD2 (5 bases). This CDR3 contains 11 residues. V lost 6 bases and J 13 bases, leaving 15 bases between the germline ends. CDR3 sequence: CASSSSPFRYF. The CDR3 DNA is TGTGCCAGCAGCTCTAGCCCCTTTCGGTACTTC.

This clonotype was found many times. The rearrangement joins TRBV10-3 to TRBJ1-4; 7 bases are a match to TRBD1. CDR3 length equals 16 residues. V dropped 0 bases and J dropped 8; count of bases not matched to a gene: 9. Germline V gives CDR1 ENHRY, CDR2 SYGVKD. The CDR3 sequence is CAISESEATGREKLFF. In nucleotides, the CDR3 is TGTGCCATCAGTGAGTCAGAGGCGACAGGGCGAGAAAAACTGTTTTTT.

V usage is TRBV7-9 and J usage is TRBJ2-7; D gene ambiguous. The germline V gene encodes CDR1 SEHNR and CDR2 FQNEAQ (reference sequence). Trimming removed 2 bases from V and 5 bases from J, with 16 bases in between. The CDR3 is 15 residues long. This CDR3 is CASSLMVSWVHEQYF. The CDR3 coding sequence is TGTGCCAGCAGCTTAATGGTTAGCTGGGTCCACGAGCAGTACTTC.

This clonotype has more than one count but fewer than ten. The chain recombines TRBV10-3 with TRBJ2-5; perhaps TRBD2 as D (6 bases). Germline CDR1 reads ENHRY; CDR2 reads SYGVKD. V was trimmed by 10 bases and J by 1 base, leaving 13 bases between them. The CDR3 contains 13 residues. This chain's CDR3 is CATGAGLQETQYF. CDR3 coding DNA: TGTGCCACGGGAGCGGGCCTCCAAGAGACCCAGTACTTC.